The clone carrying this TCR beta chain was counted ten times or more. Trimming stripped 1 base from V and 6 bases from J, with 10 bases between. Germline CDR1 reads SGHTA; CDR2 reads FQGNSA. There are 14 residues in the CDR3. Arm-PCR of CDR3 regions and iRepertoire HTBI primers were the basis on which TCR beta libraries were built. TCRdb independently ran MiXCR on the multiplex PCR reads; one entry per CDR3 protein. In the table there are approximately 350,000 distinct CDR3 sequences, about 10% of which are singletons. This specimen belongs to a study of regulatory T cells in long-lasting Graves disease. The time point here: newly diagnosed GD, antithyroid drugs for less than 3 months. From RNA extracted from PBMCs, the TCR library was made. These data are also associated with another study on T cells in Graves' hyperthyroidism and ophthalmopathy.

This clonotype originated in a woman between 18 and 29 years old with Graves disease. The sample was peripheral blood mononuclear cells (PBMCs), taken at new diagnosis, from a patient treated with antithyroid drugs. The J gene is TRBJ2-1, the V gene TRBV7-2; TRBD2 is a possible D gene (6 bases). CDR3 in DNA: TGTGCCAGCAGCTTAGGACTAGTGAGCAATGAGCAGTTCTTC. Amino acid sequence: CASSLGLVSNEQFF.